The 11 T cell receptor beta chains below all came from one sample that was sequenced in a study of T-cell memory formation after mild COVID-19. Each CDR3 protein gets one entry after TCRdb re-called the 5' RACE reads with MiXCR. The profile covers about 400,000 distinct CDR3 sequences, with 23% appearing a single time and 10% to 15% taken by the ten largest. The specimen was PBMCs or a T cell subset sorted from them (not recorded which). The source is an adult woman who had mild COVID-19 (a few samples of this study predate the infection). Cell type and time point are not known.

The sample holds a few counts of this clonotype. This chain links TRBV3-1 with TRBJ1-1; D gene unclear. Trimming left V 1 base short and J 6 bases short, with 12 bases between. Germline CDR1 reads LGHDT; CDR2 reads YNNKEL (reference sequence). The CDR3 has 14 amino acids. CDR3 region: CASSQVFGEAEAFF. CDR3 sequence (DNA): TGTGCCAGCAGCCAAGTTTTTGGGGAAGCTGAAGCTTTCTTT.

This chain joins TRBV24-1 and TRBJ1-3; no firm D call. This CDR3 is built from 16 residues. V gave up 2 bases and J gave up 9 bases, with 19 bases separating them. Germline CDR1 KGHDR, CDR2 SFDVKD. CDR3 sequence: CATSDSAVPGSGTIYF. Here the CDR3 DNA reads TGTGCCACCAGTGATTCGGCAGTCCCGGGCAGTGGCACCATATATTTT.

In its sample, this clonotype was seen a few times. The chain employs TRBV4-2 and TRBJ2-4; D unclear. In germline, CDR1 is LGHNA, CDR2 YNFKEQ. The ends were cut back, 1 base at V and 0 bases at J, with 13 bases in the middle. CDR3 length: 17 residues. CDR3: CASSQGLAVLAKNIQYF. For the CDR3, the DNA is TGTGCCAGCAGCCAAGGCCTCGCAGTTCTAGCCAAAAACATTCAGTACTTC.

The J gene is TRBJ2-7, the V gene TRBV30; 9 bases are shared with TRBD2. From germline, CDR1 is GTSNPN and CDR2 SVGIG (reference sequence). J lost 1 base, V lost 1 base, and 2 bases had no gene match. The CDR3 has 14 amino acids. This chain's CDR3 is CAWSAAGGSYEQYF. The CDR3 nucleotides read TGTGCCTGGAGTGCAGCGGGGGGATCCTACGAGCAGTACTTC.

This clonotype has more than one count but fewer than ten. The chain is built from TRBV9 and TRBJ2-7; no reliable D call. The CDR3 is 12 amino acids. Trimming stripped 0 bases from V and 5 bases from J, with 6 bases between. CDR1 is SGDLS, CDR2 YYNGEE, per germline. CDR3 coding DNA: TGTGCCAGCAGCGTAGACCCCAACGAGCAGTACTTC. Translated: CASSVDPNEQYF.

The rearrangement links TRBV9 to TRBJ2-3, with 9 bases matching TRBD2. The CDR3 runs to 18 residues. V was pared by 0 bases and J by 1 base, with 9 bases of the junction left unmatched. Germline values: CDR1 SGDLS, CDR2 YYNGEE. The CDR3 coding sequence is TGTGCCAGCAGCGTAGTGTCTAGCGGGACCCCCGGCACAGATACGCAGTATTTT. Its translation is CASSVVSSGTPGTDTQYF.

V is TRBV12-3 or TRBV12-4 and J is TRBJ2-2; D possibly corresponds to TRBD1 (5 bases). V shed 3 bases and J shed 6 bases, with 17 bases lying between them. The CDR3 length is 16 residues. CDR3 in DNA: TGTGCCAGCAGTTTTACCAGGGATGTCAGAGCCGGGGAGCTGTTTTTT. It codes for CASSFTRDVRAGELFF.

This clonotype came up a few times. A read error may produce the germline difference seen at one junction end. CDR3 protein: CASRLAGASYEQYF. The CDR3 nucleotides are TGTGCCAGCAGGTTAGCGGGGGCAAGCTACGAGCAGTACTTC. V is TRBV12-3 or TRBV12-4 and J is TRBJ2-7; 9 bases fit TRBD2. The CDR3 totals 14 residues.

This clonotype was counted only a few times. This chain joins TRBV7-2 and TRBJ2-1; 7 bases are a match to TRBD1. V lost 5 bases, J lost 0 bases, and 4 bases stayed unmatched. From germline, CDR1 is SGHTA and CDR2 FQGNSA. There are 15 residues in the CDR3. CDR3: CASSNRQGSYNEQFF. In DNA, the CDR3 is TGTGCCAGCAGCAACCGACAGGGCTCCTACAATGAGCAGTTCTTC.

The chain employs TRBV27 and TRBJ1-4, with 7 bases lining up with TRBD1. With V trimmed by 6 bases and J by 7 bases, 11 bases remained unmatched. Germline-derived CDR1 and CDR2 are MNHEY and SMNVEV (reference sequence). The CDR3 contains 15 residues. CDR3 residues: CASRLSRAGGEKLFF. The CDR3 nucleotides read TGTGCCAGCAGGCTATCGAGGGCAGGGGGTGAAAAACTGTTTTTT.

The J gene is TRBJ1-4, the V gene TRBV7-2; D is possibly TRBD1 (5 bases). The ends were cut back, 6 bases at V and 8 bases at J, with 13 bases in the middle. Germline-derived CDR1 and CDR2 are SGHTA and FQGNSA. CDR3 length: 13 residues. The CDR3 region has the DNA TGTGCCAGCAGTTCCCAACGGGGGGAAAAACTGTTTTTT. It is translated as CASSSQRGEKLFF.